This TCR beta chain was observed in a study of T cells in Graves' hyperthyroidism and ophthalmopathy. This clonotype was found many times. Stable disease denoted Graves' hyperthyroidism without ophthalmopathy progression within 18 months. Trimming took 3 bases from V and 2 from J, leaving 8 bases between them. The CDR3 sequence is 13 residues long. The germline CDR1 and CDR2 sequences are SNHLY and FYNNEI. It was RNA transcripts that yielded the amplified TCR beta CDR3 regions. Using the HTBI primer set, a first-round RT-PCR was run on the TCR CDR3. TCRdb used MiXCR to reprocess the multiplex PCR reads, holding one entry per CDR3 protein. The sample has around 580,000 distinct CDR3 sequences, under 60% seen once.

Sequencing was done on a sample of peripheral blood or thyroid tissue (not recorded which). The clonotype comes from a woman aged 18-29 years with Graves' hyperthyroidism. The chain recombines TRBV2 with TRBJ2-7, with a weak D call TRBD1 (6 bases). Here the CDR3 reads CASSEGATYEQYF. CDR3 DNA: TGTGCCAGCAGTGAGGGGGCAACCTACGAGCAGTACTTC. Based on the CDR3 plus reference TRBV2 and TRBJ2-7, the full variable domain is EPEVTQTPSHQVTQMGQEVILRCVPISNHLYFYWYRQILGQKVEFLVSFYNNEISEKSEIFDDQFSVERPDGSNFTLKIRSTKLEDSAMYFCASSEGATYEQYFGPGTRLTVT.